This T cell receptor (beta chain) was sequenced for a study of T cells in Graves' hyperthyroidism and ophthalmopathy (dated by TCRdb to between 2018 and 2020). Context from the whole study: TCR V-J signatures able to tell the groups apart were searched for in a discovery cohort of approximately 95 patients, of whom approximately 40 had Graves' ophthalmopathy and around 56 had stable Graves' hyperthyroidism. Prospective prediction of ophthalmopathy was tested in an independent validation cohort consisting of roughly 20 hyperthyroidism patients and some 17 patients who later progressed to ophthalmopathy. The 75 to 100 discovery patients were randomly split 7:3 into training and test sets. Thyroid tissue and blood T-cell repertoires from more than 5 Graves' hyperthyroidism patients were also compared in the study. After sampling, hyperthyroidism patients received methimazole starting at 30 mg daily, and ophthalmopathy patients received high-dose intravenous methylprednisolone. The paper reports TCR Vbeta CDR3 sequencing of 140 or so peripheral blood samples: 43 ophthalmopathy, approximately 74 hyperthyroidism and approximately 17 progressor patients.

The paper as a whole reports these results and caveats: In validation, the model predicted progression to ophthalmopathy a median of about 6.5 months before onset, with roughly 71% sensitivity and 72.22% specificity. No statistical method was used to fix the sample size in advance, and group allocation was not hidden from the investigators. Most expanded thyroid clonotypes (frequency above 0.001) were also found in blood, which suggests that blood repertoires may mirror thyroid immune responses. In cross-validation, a model built on a 13 V-J signature told ophthalmopathy apart from stable hyperthyroidism with 87.88% sensitivity and around 83% specificity, and in testing the same model reached 80%/75%.

Comment on this clonotype: The antigen this receptor binds is unknown. Base-call qualities are not available, and no considerably larger clone is one nucleotide away.

Amplification of TCR beta CDR3 regions was carried out from RNA transcripts. For the first round of RT-PCR on the TCR CDR3, the HTBI primer set was used together with the Qiagen OneStep RT-PCR kit. Libraries were constructed in a second round of multiplex PCR, after which size selection and purification were carried out. Paired-end sequencing of the libraries was performed with 100 bp reads on an Illumina HiSeq2000. Under the source paper's analysis protocol: SOAPnuke was used to process the raw data, throwing out any read that contained adapters or uncalled bases, had a mean Phred below 15, or lacked an exact constant-primer or identifier match. High-quality paired reads were merged using COPE v1.2.5, and each unique nucleotide sequence was defined as a clonotype. MiTCR v1.1 was used to align the clonotypes against IMGT TRBV, TRBD and TRBJ reference segments. Only V-J combinations with frequency above 0.0001, covering approximately 99% of repertoires, were analysed. A TCS score was defined as the ratio between F50 (clonal expansion) and ExV (chaos), using BLOSUM62-based TCRdist between CDR3 peptides within each V-J. Welch's t-statistics and random forest reduced around 550 V-J features to 13, which were used in a naive Bayes classifier (R e1071). The similarity between thyroid and blood repertoires was quantified using the Morisita-Horn index. TCRdb redid the processing of the public reads, applying fastp at Q25 and MiXCR, and retained in-frame beta chains. Merged by CDR3 protein, the rows form single entries marked with the most common genes and DNA. These V and J calls derive from TCRdb rather than the authors' analysis. The table for this sample lists about 610,000 distinct CDR3 sequences; more than 45% of them were counted only once. The ten largest account for around 7.7% of the sample.

Stable Graves' hyperthyroidism was defined as the absence of progression to ophthalmopathy over 18 months of follow-up. Hyperthyroidism patients were aged 18 to 65 years and newly diagnosed, with disease duration of less than 2 months. Patients with uncontrolled infections, other autoimmune diseases, pregnancy or lactation were excluded. Diagnoses were established on the basis of clinical symptoms, serum thyroxine and TRAb, thyroid ultrasound, and orbital computed tomography. Total RNA was extracted with Trizol reagent, and quality was checked on an Agilent 2100 Bioanalyzer. CDR1 and CDR2, looked up from the germline V gene, are KGHDR and SFDVKD. There are 15 amino acids in the CDR3, from cysteine to phenylalanine inclusive. Only the CDR3 part of the read is kept: 45 bases, read in frame from the first base. Trimming leaves V shorter by 3 bases and J shorter by 2 bases, with the junction holding 5 bases beyond the gene matches.

The specimen sequenced was peripheral blood or thyroid tissue (not recorded which). The source of this sequence is a young woman with Graves' hyperthyroidism. The V and J segments used are TRBV24-1 and TRBJ1-1, with TRBD1 identical over 7 junction bases. At the DNA level, the sequence is TGTGCCACCAGTGATACCCGGACAGGAAACACTGAAGCTTTCTTT. This codes for CATSDTRTGNTEAFF.